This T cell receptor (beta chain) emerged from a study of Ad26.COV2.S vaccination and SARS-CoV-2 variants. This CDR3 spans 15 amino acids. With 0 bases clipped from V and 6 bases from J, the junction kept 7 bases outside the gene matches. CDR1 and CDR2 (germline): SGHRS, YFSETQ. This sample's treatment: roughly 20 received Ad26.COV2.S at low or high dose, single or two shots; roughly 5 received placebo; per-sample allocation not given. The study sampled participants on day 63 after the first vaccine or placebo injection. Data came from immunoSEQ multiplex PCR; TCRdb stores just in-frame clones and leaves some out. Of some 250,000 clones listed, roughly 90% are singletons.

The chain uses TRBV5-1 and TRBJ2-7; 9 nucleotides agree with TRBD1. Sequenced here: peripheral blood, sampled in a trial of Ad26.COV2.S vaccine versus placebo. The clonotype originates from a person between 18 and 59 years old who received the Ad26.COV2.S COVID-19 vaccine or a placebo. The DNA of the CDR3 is TGCGCCAGCAGCTTGGGCCCGGGGACAGGGTCCGAGCAGTACTTC. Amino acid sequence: CASSLGPGTGSEQYF.